The entry below describes one TCR beta chain. Its antigen is not identified. TCR cDNA libraries came from RNA via a modified published protocol. MiXCR, run by TCRdb on the 5' RACE reads, gives a single entry per CDR3 protein. The table shows fewer than 450,000 distinct CDR3 sequences, with around 30% occurring only once. This sample is drawn from a study of identical twins' blood T cells. CDR3 size: 11 residues. The ends were cut back, 2 bases at V and 12 bases at J, with 13 bases in the middle. Germline assignment: CDR1 SQVTM and CDR2 ANQGSEA. The study's findings and limits: Twin similarity might stem from environmental factors, not only genetics.

The sequence was collected from a woman between 18 and 49 years old in good health. The sequenced material came from PBMCs. This sequence joins TRBV29-1 and TRBJ1-1; D ambiguous. CDR3 DNA: TGCAGCGTTGAAAAGGCCAGAGTGCCTTTCTTT. It specifies CSVEKARVPFF. The whole variable domain, remainder taken from reference TRBV29-1 and TRBJ1-1, is SAVISQKPSRDICQRGTSLTIQCQVDSQVTMMFWYRQQPGQSLTLIATANQGSEATYESGFVIDKFPISRPNLTFSTLTVSNMSPEDSSIYLCSVEKARVPFFGQGTRLTVV.